One and the same sample provided the 18 T cell receptor beta chains below, sequenced in a study of vaccination and CD4 T cells after COVID-19. Treatment of the sample: approximately 11-day PBMC culture with coronavirus spike peptide pools or control peptides (ViraFEST assay). Once obtained from cultured CD4+ T cells, the DNA was sequenced using the Oncomine TCR Beta short-read assay. TCRdb passed the PCR reads through MiXCR, listing each CDR3 protein once. Here the sample spans approximately 20,000 distinct CDR3 sequences, roughly 24% being singletons. For these TCRs, the target antigens are not known. Sequenced: cultured CD4+ T cells from blood. All receptors derive from a human donor with COVID-19.

This clonotype was picked up a small number of times. The V gene is TRBV28, the J gene TRBJ2-7; the D is unclear. This CDR3 has 14 amino acids. Germline V gene data show CDR1 as MDHEN and CDR2 as SYDVKM. V was shortened by 6 bases and J by 2 bases, with 14 bases between the two germline ends. CDR3 loop: CASSRRGVPYEQYF. CDR3 bases: TGTGCCAGCAGCCGCCGTGGGGTCCCCTACGAGCAGTACTTC. The entire variable domain, with the rest obtained from reference TRBV28 and TRBJ2-7, is as follows: DVKVTQSSRYLVKRTGEKVFLECVQDMDHENMFWYRQDPGLGLRLIYFSYDVKMKEKGDIPEGYSVSREKKERFSLILESASTNQTSMYLCASSRRGVPYEQYFGPGTRLTVT.

This chain links TRBV6-1 with TRBJ2-1; 9 positions agree with TRBD1. Germline lookup yields CDR1 MNHNS and CDR2 SASEGT. With V trimmed by 6 bases and J by 1 base, 4 bases remained unmatched. The CDR3 contains 15 residues. Written as DNA, the CDR3 is TGTGCCAGCAGGGAGGGACAGGGATCCTACAATGAGCAGTTCTTC. Protein product: CASREGQGSYNEQFF.

The rearrangement uses TRBV5-1 and TRBJ2-7; 8 bases are shared with TRBD2. The CDR3 spans 14 residues. From germline, CDR1 is SGHRS and CDR2 YFSETQ. V was pared by 6 bases and J by 2 bases, with 7 bases of the junction left unmatched. The CDR3 region is CASNRGGGTYEQYF. CDR3 DNA: TGCGCCAGCAACCGGGGCGGGGGGACCTACGAGCAGTACTTC.

This clonotype was counted between two and nine times. The rearrangement joins TRBV11-1 to TRBJ2-1; 11 nucleotides align to TRBD2. With V trimmed by 5 bases and J by 2 bases, 8 bases remained unmatched. This CDR3 contains 17 residues. The V gene's germline CDR1 is SGHAT and CDR2 FQDESV (reference sequence). As DNA, the CDR3 is TGTGCCAGCAGCGGTACTAGCGGGGGCCAAACCTACAATGAGCAGTTCTTC. Protein product: CASSGTSGGQTYNEQFF.

V usage is TRBV6-1 and J usage is TRBJ2-3; possibly TRBD1 or TRBD2 for D (5 bases each). Trimming cost V 6 bases and J 6 bases, with 13 bases left between them. Looked up from germline, CDR1 is MNHNS and CDR2 is SASEGT. The CDR3 sequence is 13 residues long. This chain's CDR3 is CASRGEDNDTQYF. CDR3 sequence (DNA): TGTGCCAGCAGGGGGGAAGATAACGATACGCAGTATTTT.

This clonotype turned up a few times. The CDR3 reads CAIRQGLGNQPQHF. CDR3 in DNA: TGTGCCATCAGACAGGGCTTGGGCAATCAGCCCCAGCATTTT. The rearrangement uses TRBV10-3 and TRBJ1-5, with D perhaps matching TRBD1 (6 bases). This CDR3 is 14 amino acids long. With 6 bases removed from V and 2 bases from J, the gap between germline ends came to 11 bases. CDR1 and CDR2 (germline): ENHRY, SYGVKD.

V gene TRBV2 combines with J gene TRBJ1-5; the D gene is possibly TRBD1 (5 bases). Trimming stripped 4 bases from V and 3 bases from J, with 13 bases between. Germline CDR1 and CDR2: SNHLY and FYNNEI. The CDR3 loop spans 15 amino acids. CDR3 coding DNA: TGTGCCAGCAGTGTCGGGACGGCTGACAATCAGCCCCAGCATTTT. It encodes CASSVGTADNQPQHF.

The V and J genes are TRBV2 and TRBJ1-5, with a weak D call TRBD1 (5 bases). V was trimmed by 2 bases and J by 2 bases, leaving 13 bases between them. CDR3 size: 16 residues. The V gene's germline CDR1 is SNHLY and CDR2 FYNNEI. DNA of the CDR3: TGTGCCAGCAGTGAAAATGTGGGGGGAGGCAATCAGCCCCAGCATTTT. It codes for CASSENVGGGNQPQHF. Filled out from reference TRBV2 and TRBJ1-5, the complete variable domain reads EPEVTQTPSHQVTQMGQEVILRCVPISNHLYFYWYRQILGQKVEFLVSFYNNEISEKSEIFDDQFSVERPDGSNFTLKIRSTKLEDSAMYFCASSENVGGGNQPQHFGDGTRLSIL.

This clonotype has just a few counts. The genes are TRBV9 and TRBJ2-5; TRBD1 agrees at 8 bases. There are 14 residues in the CDR3. CDR1 is SGDLS and CDR2 is YYNGEE in the germline V gene. The junction had 1 base not matched to a gene; V was cut back by 0 bases and J by 3 bases. CDR3 sequence: CASSVDRGKETQYF. DNA of the CDR3: TGTGCCAGCAGCGTAGACAGGGGGAAAGAGACCCAGTACTTC.

This clonotype has only one observation. The chain links TRBV5-1 to TRBJ2-3; D is possibly TRBD2 (5 bases). The CDR3 contains 15 residues. Per germline, CDR1 SGHRS and CDR2 YFSETQ. V was shortened by 6 bases and J by 4 bases, with 18 bases between the two germline ends. The CDR3 sequence is CASTRGSPRADTQYF. The CDR3 nucleotides read TGCGCCAGCACCCGAGGGAGCCCCCGCGCAGATACGCAGTATTTT. Supplemented by reference TRBV5-1 and TRBJ2-3, the full variable domain reads KAGVTQTPRYLIKTRGQQVTLSCSPISGHRSVSWYQQTPGQGLQFLFEYFSETQRNKGNFPGRFSGRQFSNSRSEMNVSTLELGDSALYLCASTRGSPRADTQYFGPGTRLTVL.

There are a few counts of this clonotype. The chain is built from TRBV30 and TRBJ2-7, with 7 bases fitting TRBD1. CDR1 and CDR2 from the germline V gene are GTSNPN and SVGIG (reference sequence). V dropped 1 base and J dropped 2; count of bases not matched to a gene: 8. The CDR3 contains 15 residues. This chain's CDR3 is CAWSGGTVGPYEQYF. The DNA of the CDR3 is TGTGCCTGGAGTGGGGGGACAGTTGGTCCCTACGAGCAGTACTTC. The whole variable domain, remainder taken from reference TRBV30 and TRBJ2-7, is SQTIHQWPATLVQPVGSPLSLECTVEGTSNPNLYWYRQAAGRGLQLLFYSVGIGQISSEVPQNLSASRPQDRQFILSSKKLLLSDSGFYLCAWSGGTVGPYEQYFGPGTRLTVT.

The chain links TRBV7-2 to TRBJ1-6, with 7 bases fitting TRBD1. V dropped 5 bases and J dropped 6; count of bases not matched to a gene: 4. Germline loops: CDR1 SGHTA, CDR2 FQGNSA. The CDR3 runs 14 residues. The CDR3 region is CASSLRDSNSPLHF. As DNA, the CDR3 is TGTGCCAGCAGCCTTAGGGACAGTAATTCACCCCTCCACTTT.

This clonotype was counted between two and nine times. The rearrangement links TRBV7-8 to TRBJ1-2; 7 bases line up with TRBD1. This CDR3 has 12 amino acids. Germline trimming cut 5 bases from V and 7 bases from J; bases unmatched to any gene: 4. Germline-derived CDR1 and CDR2 are SGHVS and FQNEAQ. The CDR3 region is CASSEGAVGYTF. The CDR3 region has the DNA TGTGCCAGCAGCGAGGGGGCAGTTGGCTACACCTTC. Looking up the rest from reference TRBV7-8 and TRBJ1-2 gives the full variable domain: GAGVSQSPRYKVAKRGQDVALRCDPISGHVSLFWYQQALGQGPEFLTYFQNEAQLDKSGLPSDRFFAERPEGSVSTLKIQRTQQEDSAVYLCASSEGAVGYTFGSGTRLTVV.

This sequence joins TRBV11-3 and TRBJ2-1, with 10 bases matching TRBD2. The CDR3 length is 15 residues. The junction had 3 bases not matched to a gene; V was cut back by 1 base and J by 6 bases. Germline CDR1 SGHNT, CDR2 YENEEA. The CDR3 region has the DNA TGTGCCAGCAGCTTAGCTAGCGGGGGTGGCAATGAGCAGTTCTTC. Translation: CASSLASGGGNEQFF.

The CDR3 DNA follows: TGTGCCAGCCAGACAGACCAGCCCTCCTACGAGCAGTACTTC. This encodes CASQTDQPSYEQYF. The chain has TRBV2 and TRBJ2-7, with TRBD1 as a possible D gene (5 bases). V lost 8 bases to trimming and J lost 0 bases, with 14 bases between them. Germline CDR1 is SNHLY and CDR2 is FYNNEI. The length of the CDR3 is 14 residues.

The chain has TRBV3-1 and TRBJ1-1; TRBD1 aligns across 10 bases. The length of the CDR3 is 17 residues. The germline V gene has CDR1 LGHDT and CDR2 YNNKEL (reference sequence). V gave up 2 bases and J gave up 1 base; unmatched junction bases: 7. The CDR3 is CASSQPRTGGRNTEAFF. CDR3 DNA sequence: TGTGCCAGCAGCCAACCAAGGACAGGGGGAAGGAACACTGAAGCTTTCTTT.

This clonotype appeared a few times. The V call is TRBV20-1, the J call TRBJ1-5; D unresolved. Trimming stripped 3 bases from V and 1 base from J, with 16 bases between. Germline CDR1 and CDR2: DFQATT and SNEGSKA (reference sequence). The CDR3 contains 16 residues. CDR3 in amino acids: CSASGLPTASNQPQHF. The CDR3, as DNA: TGCAGTGCTAGCGGGCTGCCGACCGCGAGCAATCAGCCCCAGCATTTT.

There are a few counts of this clonotype. This chain links TRBV7-2 with TRBJ1-5, with a tentative D call TRBD1 (6 bases). Trimming took 5 bases from V and 2 from J, leaving 16 bases between them. This CDR3 region has 16 residues. Germline CDR1 SGHTA, CDR2 FQGNSA. The CDR3 loop reads CASSPLGGRGNQPQHF. In DNA form, the CDR3 reads TGTGCCAGCAGCCCCTTGGGGGGCAGGGGCAATCAGCCCCAGCATTTT.